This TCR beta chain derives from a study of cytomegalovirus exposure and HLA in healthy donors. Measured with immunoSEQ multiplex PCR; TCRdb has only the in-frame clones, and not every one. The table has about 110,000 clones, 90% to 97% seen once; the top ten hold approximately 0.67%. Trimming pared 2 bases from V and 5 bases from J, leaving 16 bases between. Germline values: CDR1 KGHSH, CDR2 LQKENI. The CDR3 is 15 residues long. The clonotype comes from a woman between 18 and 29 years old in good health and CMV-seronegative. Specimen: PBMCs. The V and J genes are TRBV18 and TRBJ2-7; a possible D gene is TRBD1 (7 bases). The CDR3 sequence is CASSPIRGDLHEQYF. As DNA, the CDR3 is TGTGCCAGCTCACCAATCAGGGGGGACCTTCACGAGCAGTACTTC.